This T cell receptor beta chain is from a study of T cells in Graves' hyperthyroidism and ophthalmopathy. RNA transcripts gave rise to amplified TCR beta CDR3 regions. First-round RT-PCR targeting the TCR CDR3 was performed with the HTBI primer set. TCRdb re-derived calls from the multiplex PCR reads in MiXCR, one entry per CDR3 protein. The table has 300,000 or so distinct CDR3 sequences, around 16% seen once. This clonotype appeared a few times. The hyperthyroidism was newly diagnosed and had lasted under 2 months; the patients were aged 18 to 65. Criteria for exclusion of patients were uncontrolled infection, other autoimmune disease, pregnancy or lactation. Orbital computed tomography, thyroid ultrasound, serum thyroxine and TRAb, and clinical symptoms together informed the diagnoses. The authors took PBMCs from 10 ml fresh peripheral blood. Germline CDR1 SNHLY, CDR2 FYNNEI. The CDR3 contains 14 residues. With 4 bases removed from V and 6 bases from J, the gap between germline ends came to 12 bases.

Sequencing used blood. This chain joins TRBV2 and TRBJ1-4, with TRBD1 as a possible D gene (6 bases). The clonotype was recovered from a young man with Graves' hyperthyroidism. This CDR3 reads CASSVAGADEKLFF. The CDR3 coding sequence is TGTGCCAGCAGTGTAGCGGGGGCGGATGAAAAACTGTTTTTT.